This T cell receptor (beta chain) appears in the sequencing data of a study of cytomegalovirus exposure and HLA in healthy donors. Regarding this clone: The target antigen is unknown.

V trimming: 11 bases; J trimming: 5 bases; junction bases outside the gene matches: 10. Germline CDR1 and CDR2: SEHNR and FQNEAQ (reference sequence). The CDR3 length is 13 residues. Study results and limitations: There were some 150 TCR beta chains listed as cytomegalovirus-associated.

Primers: 60 Vbeta forward and 13 Jbeta reverse. Method: immunoSEQ multiplex PCR; TCRdb's copy keeps in-frame clones and lacks some. The sample consists of some 150,000 clones, 80% to 85% of them appearing once. Sequenced sample: PBMCs. The receptor comes from a woman aged 25 to 39 in good health and CMV-seronegative. The V call is TRBV7-9, the J call TRBJ1-2; 8 nucleotides agree with TRBD1. The CDR3 region is CASTGGLRYGYTF. The CDR3 DNA follows: TGTGCCTCAACAGGGGGGCTTAGGTATGGCTACACCTTC. The full variable domain, completed using reference TRBV7-9 and TRBJ1-2, is DTGVSQNPRHKITKRGQNVTFRCDPISEHNRLYWYRQTLGQGPEFLTYFQNEAQLEKSRLLSDRFSAERPKGSFSTLEIQRTEQGDSAMYLCASTGGLRYGYTFGSGTRLTVV.